Presented here are 16 T cell receptor beta chains from one specimen sequenced in a study of radiation and T cells in renal cell carcinoma. Method: immunoSEQ multiplex PCR; TCRdb's copy keeps in-frame clones and lacks some. The sample contains about 26,000 clones, 81% of which appear only once. Time point indicated: blood 2 weeks post-SBRT. Treatment described: 15 Gy SBRT to primary tumor, nephrectomy 4 weeks later. Specimen: blood, collected from a patient whose treatment included radiotherapy and nephrectomy. All receptors come from a man aged 55-75 years with renal cell carcinoma.

The rearrangement links TRBV7-2 to TRBJ1-5; the match to TRBD1 covers 11 bases. CDR1 SGHTA and CDR2 FQGNSA come from the germline V gene. V gave up 8 bases and J gave up 6 bases; unmatched junction bases: 6. The CDR3 consists of 14 residues. CDR3 protein: CASGQGARIQPQHF. CDR3 DNA: TGTGCCAGCGGACAGGGGGCGCGAATTCAGCCCCAGCATTTT.

CDR3 region: CASSRNYPGLAGTDTQYF. CDR3 bases: TGTGCCAGCAGCCGAAATTACCCTGGACTAGCGGGCACAGATACGCAGTATTTT. This chain uses TRBV14 with TRBJ2-3, with 10 nucleotides matching TRBD2. The germline CDR1 and CDR2 sequences are SGHDN and FVKESK. This CDR3 region has 18 residues. V dropped 4 bases and J dropped 1; count of bases not matched to a gene: 11.

J is TRBJ2-1 and V is TRBV9; D ambiguous. From germline, CDR1 is SGDLS and CDR2 YYNGEE. V was cut by 1 base and J by 10 bases, with 9 bases left in between. This CDR3 comprises 12 residues. CDR3 sequence: CASSVMSGEQFF. CDR3 nucleotides: TGTGCCAGCAGCGTAATGTCCGGAGAGCAGTTCTTC.

Concerning this clone itself: A read error may account for a junction end that differs from germline. CDR3 sequence: CASSQSLGYEQYF. For the CDR3, the DNA is TGCGCCAGCAGTCAGTCCCTAGGCTACGAGCAGTACTTC. The chain is built from TRBV10-1 and TRBJ2-7; D remains unclear. The CDR3 extends over 13 amino acids. Germline CDR1 and CDR2: WNHNN and SYGVQD (reference sequence).

The chain carries TRBV25-1 and TRBJ1-5; 10 nucleotides align to TRBD1. Trimming at V came to 4 bases and at J to 11 bases, leaving 5 bases not matched to a gene. CDR3 size: 13 residues. Germline V lookup: CDR1 MGHDK, CDR2 SYGVNS. This CDR3 is CASSGIGTGAQHF. The CDR3 coding sequence is TGTGCCAGCAGTGGAATAGGGACAGGGGCCCAGCATTTT.

The chain uses TRBV9 and TRBJ2-2, with a weak D call TRBD2 (6 bases). The CDR3 has 16 amino acids. V was shortened by 3 bases and J by 4 bases, with 16 bases between the two germline ends. CDR1 and CDR2 from the germline V gene are SGDLS and YYNGEE. Here the CDR3 DNA reads TGTGCCAGCAGCGCGTCCCTAGCGTCCGGCACCGGGGAGCTGTTTTTT. Its protein is CASSASLASGTGELFF.

Here the CDR3 reads CASSSQQGGHSYEQYF. CDR3 nucleotide sequence: TGTGCCAGCAGCTCCCAACAGGGGGGGCACTCCTACGAGCAGTACTTC. V is TRBV5-4 and J is TRBJ2-5; possibly TRBD1 for D (8 bases). The J call may be in error: the DNA end matches TRBJ2-7 better. The CDR3 length is 16 residues. Germline V lookup: CDR1 SGHNT, CDR2 YYREEE (reference sequence).

This clone has more than one count but fewer than ten. The chain is built from TRBV4-1 and TRBJ2-7, with 9 bases identical to TRBD1. Germline V gene data show CDR1 as MGHRA and CDR2 as YSYEKL. V shed 4 bases and J 5 bases; nucleotides not matched to a gene: 9. This CDR3 comprises 15 residues. The CDR3 DNA reads TGCGCCAGCAGCCCAGAGGGACAGGGTATCGACGAGCAGTACTTC. As protein: CASSPEGQGIDEQYF.

V usage is TRBV5-4 and J usage is TRBJ2-1, with D possibly being TRBD1 (5 bases). Trimming took off 5 bases at V and 1 base at J, with 13 bases between the two ends. The CDR3 runs to 15 residues. Germline V gene lookup returns CDR1 SGHNT and CDR2 YYREEE (reference sequence). CDR3 residues: CASRSTAPSYNEQFF. The CDR3 DNA follows: TGTGCCAGCAGGTCGACAGCGCCTTCCTACAATGAGCAGTTCTTC.

The chain is built from TRBV5-4 and TRBJ2-3, with no clear D. Per the germline V gene, CDR1 is SGHNT and CDR2 is YYREEE (reference sequence). Trimming took off 2 bases at V and 1 base at J, with 11 bases between the two ends. The length of the CDR3 is 15 residues. CDR3 sequence reads: CASSFASVGTDTQYF. The CDR3 DNA sequence: TGTGCCAGCAGCTTCGCCAGCGTGGGCACAGATACGCAGTATTTT.

The CDR3 protein is CASRLGVSNQPQHF. For the CDR3, the DNA is TGTGCCAGTAGATTAGGGGTTAGCAATCAGCCCCAGCATTTT. The genes are TRBV19 and TRBJ1-5, with D possibly being TRBD1 (5 bases). The CDR3 totals 14 residues. Trimming removed 6 bases from V and 0 bases from J, with 9 bases in between. The V gene's germline CDR1 is LNHDA and CDR2 SQIVND (reference sequence).

The chain carries TRBV2 and TRBJ1-4; weak D call: TRBD1 (5 bases). This CDR3 spans 15 amino acids. CDR1 is SNHLY, CDR2 FYNNEI, per germline. The V end was cut by 4 bases, the J end by 8 bases, with 17 bases between. As DNA, the CDR3 is TGTGCCAGCAGTGGGGACGGTTTGGTAGAAGAAAAACTGTTTTTT. As protein: CASSGDGLVEEKLFF.

V is TRBV7-6 and J is TRBJ2-1, with D possibly being TRBD2 (5 bases). Germline V gene lookup returns CDR1 SGHVS and CDR2 FNYEAQ. The CDR3 is made up of 15 amino acids. Trimming took off 5 bases at V and 9 bases at J, with 20 bases between the two ends. CDR3 protein: CASSLQGEGLGEQFF. The DNA for the CDR3 is TGTGCCAGCAGCCTTCAAGGCGAGGGCCTCGGTGAGCAGTTCTTC.

V gene TRBV7-2 combines with J gene TRBJ1-5, with 8 bases aligning to TRBD1. The CDR3 length is 14 residues. V lost 5 bases and J lost 4; bases outside the gene matches: 4. Germline CDR1 is SGHTA and CDR2 is FQGNSA. The CDR3 sequence: CASSPGTGNQPQHF. The CDR3 nucleotides read TGTGCCAGCAGCCCCGGGACAGGAAATCAGCCCCAGCATTTT.

CDR3 sequence (DNA): TGTGCCAGCTCACCATCGGCGGCCAACACCGGGGAGCTGTTTTTT. Its protein is CASSPSAANTGELFF. The rearrangement joins TRBV18 to TRBJ2-2; D is undetermined. Deletions cut 2 bases from V and 2 bases from J, with 9 bases between. CDR3 length: 15 amino acids. The V gene's germline CDR1 is KGHSH and CDR2 LQKENI.

The CDR3 loop is CASSPSRGTYEQYF. CDR3 bases: TGTGCCAGCAGCCCCTCTCGGGGTACCTACGAGCAGTACTTC. The chain uses TRBV6-5 and TRBJ2-7, with a weak D call TRBD2 (5 bases). Looked up from germline, CDR1 is MNHEY and CDR2 is SVGAGI. The CDR3 spans 14 residues. Trimming removed 6 bases at V and 2 bases at J, with 14 bases between.